This record covers a single T cell receptor beta chain. This record belongs to a study of blood T cell repertoires in COVID-19. Across the whole study: Collection of acute and convalescent COVID-19 samples took place in the United States, Italy and Spain.

Original processing notes: Amplification from reference gene primers served as the basis for estimated nucleated cell counts. Only in-frame clones appear in the TCRdb table, and some are missing; sequencing was by immunoSEQ multiplex PCR. V and J calls and clone size are those listed in that table; D and trimming were worked out from the DNA. The data hold about 170,000 clones, with 65% to 85% observed a single time. The junction had 4 bases not matched to a gene; V was cut back by 2 bases and J by 4 bases. The CDR3 totals 16 residues. Germline V CDR1 and CDR2: SEHNR, FQNEAQ (reference sequence). The receptor was isolated from a man aged 65 to 85 with active or convalescent COVID-19. The rearrangement uses TRBV7-9 and TRBJ2-3; 12 nucleotides line up with TRBD2. The sequenced sample consisted of peripheral blood. CDR3: CASSLKLAGGPDTQYF. DNA for the CDR3: TGTGCCAGCAGCTTAAAACTAGCGGGGGGTCCAGATACGCAGTATTTT. Together with reference TRBV7-9 and TRBJ2-3, the CDR3 gives the full variable domain: DTGVSQNPRHKITKRGQNVTFRCDPISEHNRLYWYRQTLGQGPEFLTYFQNEAQLEKSRLLSDRFSAERPKGSFSTLEIQRTEQGDSAMYLCASSLKLAGGPDTQYFGPGTRLTVL.